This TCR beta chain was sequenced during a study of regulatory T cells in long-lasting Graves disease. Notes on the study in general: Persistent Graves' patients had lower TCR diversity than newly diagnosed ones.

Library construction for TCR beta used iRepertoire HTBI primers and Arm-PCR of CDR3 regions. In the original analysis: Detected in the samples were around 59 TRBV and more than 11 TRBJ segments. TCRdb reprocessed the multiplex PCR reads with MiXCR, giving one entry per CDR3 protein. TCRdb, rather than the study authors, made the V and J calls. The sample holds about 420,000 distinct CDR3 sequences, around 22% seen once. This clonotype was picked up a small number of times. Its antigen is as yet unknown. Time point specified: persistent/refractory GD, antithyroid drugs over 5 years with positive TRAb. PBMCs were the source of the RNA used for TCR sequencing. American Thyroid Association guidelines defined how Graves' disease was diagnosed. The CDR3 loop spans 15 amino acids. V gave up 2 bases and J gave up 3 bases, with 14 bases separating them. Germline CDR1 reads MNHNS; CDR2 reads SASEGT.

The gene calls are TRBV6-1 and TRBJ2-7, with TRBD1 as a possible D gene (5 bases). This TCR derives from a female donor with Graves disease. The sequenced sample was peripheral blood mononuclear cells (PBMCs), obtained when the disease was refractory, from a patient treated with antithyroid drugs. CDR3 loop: CASSEPPGSDYEQYF. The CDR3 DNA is TGTGCCAGCAGTGAACCCCCAGGGTCCGACTACGAGCAGTACTTC.